Given below is one T cell receptor beta chain in context. Antigen specificity is unknown. Treatment: 15 Gy SBRT to primary tumor, nephrectomy 4 weeks later. V lost 0 bases and J lost 4, with 13 bases in between. From germline, CDR1 is GTSNPN and CDR2 SVGIG (reference sequence). The CDR3 has 14 amino acids. The sample is drawn from a study of radiation and T cells in renal cell carcinoma. Study-wide findings and caveats: Irradiated tumors held more dominant CDR3 motifs than control tumors.

The table came from immunoSEQ multiplex PCR; TCRdb's copy has only in-frame clones and leaves some out. The sample shows several thousand clones, roughly 50% of them seen only once. The TCR sequence derives from a man aged 55 to 70 with renal cell carcinoma. This material consisted of tumor tissue, taken from a patient whose treatment included radiotherapy and nephrectomy. V and J are TRBV30 and TRBJ2-7; tentative D call: TRBD1 (6 bases). Here the CDR3 reads CAWSVGRGNYEQYF. Written as DNA, the CDR3 is TGTGCCTGGAGTGTAGGCAGGGGTAATTACGAGCAGTACTTC.